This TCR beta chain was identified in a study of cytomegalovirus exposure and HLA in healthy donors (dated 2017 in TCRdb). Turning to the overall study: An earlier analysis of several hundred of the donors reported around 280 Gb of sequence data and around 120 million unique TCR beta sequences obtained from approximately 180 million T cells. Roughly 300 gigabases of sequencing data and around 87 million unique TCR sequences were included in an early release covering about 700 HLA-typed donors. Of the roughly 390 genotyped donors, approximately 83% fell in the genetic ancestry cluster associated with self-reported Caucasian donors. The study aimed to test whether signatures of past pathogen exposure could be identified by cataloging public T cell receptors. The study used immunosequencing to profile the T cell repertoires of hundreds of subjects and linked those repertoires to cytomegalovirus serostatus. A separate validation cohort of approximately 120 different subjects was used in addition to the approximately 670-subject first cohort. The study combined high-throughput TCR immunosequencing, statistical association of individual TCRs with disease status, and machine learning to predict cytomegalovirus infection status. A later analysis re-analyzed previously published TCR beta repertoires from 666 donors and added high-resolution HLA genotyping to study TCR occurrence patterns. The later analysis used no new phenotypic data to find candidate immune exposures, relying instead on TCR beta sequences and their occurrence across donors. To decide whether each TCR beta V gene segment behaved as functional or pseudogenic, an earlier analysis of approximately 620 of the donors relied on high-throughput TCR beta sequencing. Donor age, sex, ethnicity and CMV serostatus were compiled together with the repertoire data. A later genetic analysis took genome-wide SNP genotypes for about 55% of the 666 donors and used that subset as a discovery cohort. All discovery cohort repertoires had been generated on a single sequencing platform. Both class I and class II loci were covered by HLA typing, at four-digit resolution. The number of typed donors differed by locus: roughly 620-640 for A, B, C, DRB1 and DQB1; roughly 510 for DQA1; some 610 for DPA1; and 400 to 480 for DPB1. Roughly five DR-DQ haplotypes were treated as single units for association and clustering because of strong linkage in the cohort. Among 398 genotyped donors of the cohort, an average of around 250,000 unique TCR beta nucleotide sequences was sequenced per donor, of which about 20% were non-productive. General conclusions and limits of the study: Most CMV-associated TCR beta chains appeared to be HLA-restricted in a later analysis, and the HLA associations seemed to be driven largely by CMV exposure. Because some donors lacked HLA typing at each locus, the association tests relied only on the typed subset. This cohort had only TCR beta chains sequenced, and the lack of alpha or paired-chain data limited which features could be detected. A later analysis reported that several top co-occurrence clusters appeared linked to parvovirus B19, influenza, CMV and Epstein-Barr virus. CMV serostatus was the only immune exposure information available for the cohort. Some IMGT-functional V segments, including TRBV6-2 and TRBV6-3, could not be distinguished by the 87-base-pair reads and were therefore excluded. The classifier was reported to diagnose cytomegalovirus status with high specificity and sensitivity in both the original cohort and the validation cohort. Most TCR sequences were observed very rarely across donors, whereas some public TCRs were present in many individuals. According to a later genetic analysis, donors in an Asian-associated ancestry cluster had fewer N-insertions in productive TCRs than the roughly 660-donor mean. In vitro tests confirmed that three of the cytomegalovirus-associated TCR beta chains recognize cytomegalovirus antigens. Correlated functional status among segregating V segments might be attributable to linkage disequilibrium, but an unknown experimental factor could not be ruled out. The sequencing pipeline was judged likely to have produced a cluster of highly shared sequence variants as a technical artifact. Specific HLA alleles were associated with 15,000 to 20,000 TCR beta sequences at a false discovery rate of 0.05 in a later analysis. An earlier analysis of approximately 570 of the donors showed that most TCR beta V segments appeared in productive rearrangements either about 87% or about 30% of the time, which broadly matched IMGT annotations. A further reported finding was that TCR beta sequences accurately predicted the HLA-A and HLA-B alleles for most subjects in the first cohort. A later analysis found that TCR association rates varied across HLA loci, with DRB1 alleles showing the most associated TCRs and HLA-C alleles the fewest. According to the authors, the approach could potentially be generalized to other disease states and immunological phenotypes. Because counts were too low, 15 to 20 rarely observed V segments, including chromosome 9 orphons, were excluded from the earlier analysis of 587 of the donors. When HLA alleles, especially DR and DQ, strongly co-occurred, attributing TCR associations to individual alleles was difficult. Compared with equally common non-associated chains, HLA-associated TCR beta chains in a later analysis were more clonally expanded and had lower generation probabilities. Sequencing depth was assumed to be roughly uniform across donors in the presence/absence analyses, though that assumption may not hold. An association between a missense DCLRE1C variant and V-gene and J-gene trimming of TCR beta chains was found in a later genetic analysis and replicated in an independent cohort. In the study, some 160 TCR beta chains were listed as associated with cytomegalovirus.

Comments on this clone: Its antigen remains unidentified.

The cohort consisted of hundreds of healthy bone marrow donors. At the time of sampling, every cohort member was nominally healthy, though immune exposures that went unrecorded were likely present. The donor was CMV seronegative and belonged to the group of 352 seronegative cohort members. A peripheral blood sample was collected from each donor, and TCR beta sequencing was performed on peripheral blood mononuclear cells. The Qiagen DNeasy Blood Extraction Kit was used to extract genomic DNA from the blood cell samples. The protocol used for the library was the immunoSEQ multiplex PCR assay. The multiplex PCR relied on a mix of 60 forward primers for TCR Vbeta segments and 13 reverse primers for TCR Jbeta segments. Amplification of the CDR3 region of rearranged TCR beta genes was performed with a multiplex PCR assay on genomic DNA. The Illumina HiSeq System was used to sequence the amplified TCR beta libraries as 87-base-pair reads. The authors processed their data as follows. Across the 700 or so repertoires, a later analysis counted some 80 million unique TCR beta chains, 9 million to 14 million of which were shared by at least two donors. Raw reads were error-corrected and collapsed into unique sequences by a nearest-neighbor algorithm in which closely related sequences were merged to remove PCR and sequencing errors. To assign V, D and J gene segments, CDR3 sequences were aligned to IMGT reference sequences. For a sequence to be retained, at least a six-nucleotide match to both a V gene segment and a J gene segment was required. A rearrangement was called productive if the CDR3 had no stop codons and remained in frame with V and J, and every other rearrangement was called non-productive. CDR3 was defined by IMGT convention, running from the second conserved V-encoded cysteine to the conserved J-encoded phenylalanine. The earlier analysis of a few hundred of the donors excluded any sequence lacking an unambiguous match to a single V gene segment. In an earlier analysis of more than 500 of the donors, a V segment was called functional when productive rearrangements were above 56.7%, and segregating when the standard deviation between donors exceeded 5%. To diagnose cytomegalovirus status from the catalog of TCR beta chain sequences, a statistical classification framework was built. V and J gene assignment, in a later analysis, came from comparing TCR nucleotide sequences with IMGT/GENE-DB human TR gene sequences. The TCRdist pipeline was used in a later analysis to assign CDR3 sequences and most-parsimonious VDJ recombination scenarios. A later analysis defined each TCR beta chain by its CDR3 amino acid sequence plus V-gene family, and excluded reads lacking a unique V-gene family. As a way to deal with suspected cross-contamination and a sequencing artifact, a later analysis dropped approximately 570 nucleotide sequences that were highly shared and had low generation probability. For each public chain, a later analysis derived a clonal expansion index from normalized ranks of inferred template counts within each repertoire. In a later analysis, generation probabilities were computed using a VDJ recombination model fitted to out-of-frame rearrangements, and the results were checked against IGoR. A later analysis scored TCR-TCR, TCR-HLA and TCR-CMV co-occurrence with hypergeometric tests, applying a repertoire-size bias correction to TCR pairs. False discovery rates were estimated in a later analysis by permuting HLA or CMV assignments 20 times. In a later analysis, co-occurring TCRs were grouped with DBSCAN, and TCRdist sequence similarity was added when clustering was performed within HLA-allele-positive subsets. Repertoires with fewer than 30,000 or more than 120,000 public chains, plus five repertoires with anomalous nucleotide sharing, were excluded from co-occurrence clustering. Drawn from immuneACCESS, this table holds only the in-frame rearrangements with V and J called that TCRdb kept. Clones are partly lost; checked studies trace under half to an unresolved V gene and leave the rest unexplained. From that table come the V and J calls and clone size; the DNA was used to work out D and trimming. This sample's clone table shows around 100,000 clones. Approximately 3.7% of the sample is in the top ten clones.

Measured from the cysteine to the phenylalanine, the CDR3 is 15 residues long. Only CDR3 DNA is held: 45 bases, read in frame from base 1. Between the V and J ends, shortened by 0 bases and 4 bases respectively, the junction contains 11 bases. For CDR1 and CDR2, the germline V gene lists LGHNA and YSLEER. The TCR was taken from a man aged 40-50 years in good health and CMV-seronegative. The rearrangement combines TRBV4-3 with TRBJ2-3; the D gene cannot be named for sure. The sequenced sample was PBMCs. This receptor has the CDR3 CASSQDPTSADTQYF. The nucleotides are TGCGCCAGCAGCCAAGATCCGACATCGGCAGATACGCAGTATTTT.